Listed below are T cell receptor beta chains from one sample, sequenced in a study of T-cell reconstitution after alpha-beta-depleted transplantation in children. Using its own MiXCR run on the PCR reads, TCRdb lists one record per CDR3 protein. Among under 300,000 distinct CDR3 sequences, around 8.9% were seen once, and the ten largest hold approximately 4.7%. Sequenced here: PBMCs from the stem cell graft donor, sampled from the stem cell graft. These receptors all stem from a human donor who donated a stem cell graft to a child with SCID. Both conserved end residues are part of each CDR3. The order of the fields is V gene, J gene, CDR3 protein.

TRBV5-5,TRBJ2-1,CASSLAADEQFF
TRBV2,TRBJ2-1,CASSPLKRGRFNEQFF
TRBV12-3/TRBV12-4,TRBJ2-5,CASSLLPATQYF
TRBV11-2,TRBJ2-6,CASSLSGAGANVLTF
TRBV5-1,TRBJ2-1,CASSWKTGGSYNEQFF
TRBV5-1,TRBJ2-5,CASSERSGAYQETQYF
TRBV7-2,TRBJ1-4,CASSPRTGEKLFF
TRBV7-2,TRBJ2-3,CASSLWPSGDTQYF
TRBV5-1,TRBJ2-7,CASAGTSATVHHEQYF
TRBV20-1,TRBJ1-6,CSARTPRGRRSSYNSPLHF
TRBV5-1,TRBJ2-6,CASSLEGPGANVLTF
TRBV5-1,TRBJ1-3,CASSHSDAGNTIYF
TRBV9,TRBJ2-5,CASSVYGSGDQETQYF
TRBV29-1,TRBJ2-3,CSVPGGSTDTQYF
TRBV6-2/TRBV6-3,TRBJ2-1,CASSYGGAPYNEQFF
TRBV9,TRBJ2-1,CASSVDGRAGGYNEQFF
TRBV7-9,TRBJ2-1,CASSSIRARSYNEQFF
TRBV28,TRBJ2-1,CASSTLAGGFPKNEQFF
TRBV5-1,TRBJ1-2,CASSAGTGINYGYTF
TRBV5-1,TRBJ2-1,CASRWTSGKEGEQFF
TRBV29-1,TRBJ2-4,CSVVVKNIQYF
TRBV7-7,TRBJ2-2,CASSMMTDNTGELFF
TRBV6-5,TRBJ1-4,CASSYLTGTGREKLFF
TRBV6-2/TRBV6-3,TRBJ1-1,CASSHPGTGTEAFF
TRBV5-1,TRBJ2-7,CASGAGQGAYEQYF
TRBV7-2,TRBJ1-5,CASSKETGGSQPQHF
TRBV7-8,TRBJ1-5,CASSLDSGGNQPQHF
TRBV11-2,TRBJ2-6,CASSSQPRTGLSGANVLTF
TRBV7-3,TRBJ2-2,CASSLTQGSTGELFF
TRBV5-1,TRBJ2-3,CASSLVPGGRADTQYF
TRBV28,TRBJ1-1,CASSFLYNDRANTEAFF
TRBV11-2,TRBJ2-2,CASSPSGGGTGELFF
TRBV7-9,TRBJ2-2,CASSSPDRDNSGELFF
TRBV7-2,TRBJ1-2,CASSYRGRANYGYTF
TRBV11-2,TRBJ1-1,CASSFDRRNTEAFF
TRBV12-3/TRBV12-4,TRBJ1-4,CASRQYRGLNFSPNEKLFF
TRBV5-1,TRBJ1-1,CASSFQGVNTEAFF
TRBV20-1,TRBJ2-1,CSASEPAYNEQFF
TRBV28,TRBJ2-2,CASSRSRATAGELFF
TRBV4-1,TRBJ1-2,CASSRLTTGGYTF
TRBV20-1,TRBJ2-5,CSGSPPGKETQYF
TRBV9,TRBJ2-1,CASSPKGRQSFEQFF
TRBV20-1,TRBJ2-2,CSAPGLGSTGELFF
TRBV20-1,TRBJ2-3,CSADRAPRTDTQYF
TRBV15,TRBJ2-5,CATSFGGFETQYF
TRBV5-5,TRBJ1-5,CASSYRQNSNQPQHF
TRBV7-9,TRBJ1-5,CASSFEGGPNQPQHF
TRBV29-1,TRBJ2-3,CSIKRGTVVTDTQYF
TRBV9,TRBJ2-4,CASSEDCLAKNIQYF
TRBV6-5,TRBJ1-1,CASSYSEGTEAFF
TRBV5-1,TRBJ1-6,CASSLVSRDANSPLHF
TRBV9,TRBJ2-1,CASSPGGQAIYNEQFF
TRBV6-2/TRBV6-3,TRBJ2-2,CAASARSPWVPANTGELFF
TRBV19,TRBJ2-7,CASSRVVSYEQYF
TRBV4-2,TRBJ1-1,CASSPERVGTEAFF
TRBV2,TRBJ2-7,CASSPWTEQYF
TRBV3-1,TRBJ2-3,CASSQFTQAGARTDTQYF
TRBV12-3/TRBV12-4,TRBJ2-1,CASSSLGLAGAPGDEQFF
TRBV11-1,TRBJ1-4,CASSFDTRQFRGATNEKLFF